This T cell receptor (beta chain) was retrieved from a study of cytomegalovirus exposure and HLA in healthy donors. Study-wide results and limits: The authors later found TCR association rates varying by HLA locus, with DRB1 most and HLA-C fewest. A few V segments could not be told apart, such as TRBV6-2 and TRBV6-3, and were left out.

The CDR3 consists of 15 residues. V lost 0 bases and J lost 1, with 9 bases in between. Germline values: CDR1 KGHSH, CDR2 LQKENI. Of note for this clone: The target antigen is unknown.

The study ran its PCR with 60 Vbeta and 13 Jbeta primers. Using immunoSEQ multiplex PCR, the repertoire was profiled, and TCRdb retains in-frame clones only, with some absent. The sample records tens of thousands of clones, approximately 80% being singletons. The sequenced sample was PBMCs. The receptor was derived from a man between 45 and 60 years old in good health and CMV-seronegative. The genes are TRBV18 and TRBJ1-1, with D perhaps TRBD1 (6 bases). In DNA form, the CDR3 reads TGTGCCAGCTCACCACCGTTGACAGGGAACACTGAAGCTTTCTTT. Its protein product is CASSPPLTGNTEAFF.